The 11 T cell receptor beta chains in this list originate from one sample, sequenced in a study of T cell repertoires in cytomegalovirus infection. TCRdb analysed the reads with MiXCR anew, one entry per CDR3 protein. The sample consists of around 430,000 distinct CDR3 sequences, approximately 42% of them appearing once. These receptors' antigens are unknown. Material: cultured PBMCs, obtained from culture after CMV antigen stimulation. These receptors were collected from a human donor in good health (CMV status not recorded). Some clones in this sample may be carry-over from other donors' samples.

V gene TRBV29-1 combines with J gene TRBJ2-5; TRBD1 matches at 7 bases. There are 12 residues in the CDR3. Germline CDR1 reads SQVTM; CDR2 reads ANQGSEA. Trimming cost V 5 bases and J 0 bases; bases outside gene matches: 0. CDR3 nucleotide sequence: TGCAGCGTTACAGGGGACCAAGAGACCCAGTACTTC. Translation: CSVTGDQETQYF.

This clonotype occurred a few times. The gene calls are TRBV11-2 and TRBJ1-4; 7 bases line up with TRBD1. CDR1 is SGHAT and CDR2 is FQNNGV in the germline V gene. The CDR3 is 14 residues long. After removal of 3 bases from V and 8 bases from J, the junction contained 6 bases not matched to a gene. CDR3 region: CASSFEGAWEKLFF. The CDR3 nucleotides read TGTGCCAGCAGCTTTGAGGGGGCTTGGGAAAAACTGTTTTTT.

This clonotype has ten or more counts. The CDR3 DNA reads as TGCGCCAGCAGCCAACGCGGGACAGGGGATAATTCACCCCTCCACTTT. The encoded protein is CASSQRGTGDNSPLHF. The chain combines TRBV4-1 with TRBJ1-6; the match to TRBD1 covers 10 bases. The germline CDR1 and CDR2 sequences are MGHRA and YSYEKL. The CDR3 extends over 16 amino acids. V was clipped by 2 bases and J by 5 bases; unmatched bases: 3.

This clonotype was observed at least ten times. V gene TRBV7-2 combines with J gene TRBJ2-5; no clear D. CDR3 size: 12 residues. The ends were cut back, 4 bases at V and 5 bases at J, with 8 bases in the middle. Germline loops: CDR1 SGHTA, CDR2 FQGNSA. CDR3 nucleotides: TGTGCCAGCAGCTACGGTGGTGAGACCCAGTACTTC. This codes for CASSYGGETQYF. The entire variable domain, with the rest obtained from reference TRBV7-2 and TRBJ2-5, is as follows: GAGVSQSPSNKVTEKGKDVELRCDPISGHTALYWYRQSLGQGLEFLIYFQGNSAPDKSGLPSDRFSAERTGGSVSTLTIQRTQQEDSAVYLCASSYGGETQYFGPGTRLLVL.

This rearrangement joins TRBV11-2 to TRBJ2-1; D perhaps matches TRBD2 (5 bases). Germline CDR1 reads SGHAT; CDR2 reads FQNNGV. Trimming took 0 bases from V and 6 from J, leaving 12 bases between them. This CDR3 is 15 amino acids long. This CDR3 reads CASSLDGLGGNEQFF. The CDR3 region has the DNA TGTGCCAGCAGCTTAGATGGACTGGGCGGCAATGAGCAGTTCTTC. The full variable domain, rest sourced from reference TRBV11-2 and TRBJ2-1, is EAGVAQSPRYKIIEKRQSVAFWCNPISGHATLYWYQQILGQGPKLLIQFQNNGVVDDSQLPKDRFSAERLKGVDSTLKIQPAKLEDSAVYLCASSLDGLGGNEQFFGPGTRLTVL.

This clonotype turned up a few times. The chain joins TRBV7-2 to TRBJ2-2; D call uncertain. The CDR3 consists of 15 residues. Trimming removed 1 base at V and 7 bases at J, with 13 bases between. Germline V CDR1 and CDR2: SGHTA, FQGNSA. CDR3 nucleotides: TGTGCCAGCAGCTTAGTAAGCCCTTCGAGCGGGGAGCTGTTTTTT. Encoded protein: CASSLVSPSSGELFF.

The DNA of the CDR3 is TGTGCCAGCAGCGAGACAGGGCCCTATGGCTACACCTTC. It yields the protein CASSETGPYGYTF. The V call is TRBV12-3 or TRBV12-4, the J call TRBJ1-2; 7 bases match TRBD1. The CDR3 has 13 amino acids. Germline trimming cut 6 bases from V and 4 bases from J; bases unmatched to any gene: 5.

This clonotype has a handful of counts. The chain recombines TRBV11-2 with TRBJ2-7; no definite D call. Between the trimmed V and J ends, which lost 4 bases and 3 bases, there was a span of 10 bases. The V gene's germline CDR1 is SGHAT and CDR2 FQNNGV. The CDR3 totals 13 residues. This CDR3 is CASSSLSRYEQYF. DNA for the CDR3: TGTGCCAGCAGCTCCCTTTCTCGCTACGAGCAGTACTTC.

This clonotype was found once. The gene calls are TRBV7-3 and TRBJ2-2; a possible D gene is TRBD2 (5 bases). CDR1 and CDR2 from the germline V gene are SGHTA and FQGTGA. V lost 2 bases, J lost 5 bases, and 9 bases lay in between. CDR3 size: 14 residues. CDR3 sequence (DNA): TGTGCCAGCAGCTTAGTAGCGAGGACCGGGGAGCTGTTTTTT. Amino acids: CASSLVARTGELFF.

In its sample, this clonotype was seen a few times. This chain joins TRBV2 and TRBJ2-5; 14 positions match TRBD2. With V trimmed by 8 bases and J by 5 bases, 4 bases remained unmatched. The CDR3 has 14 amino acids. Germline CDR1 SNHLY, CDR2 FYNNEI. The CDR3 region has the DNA TGTGCCAGCGCGAGGACTAGCGGGGGGGAGACCCAGTACTTC. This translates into CASARTSGGETQYF.

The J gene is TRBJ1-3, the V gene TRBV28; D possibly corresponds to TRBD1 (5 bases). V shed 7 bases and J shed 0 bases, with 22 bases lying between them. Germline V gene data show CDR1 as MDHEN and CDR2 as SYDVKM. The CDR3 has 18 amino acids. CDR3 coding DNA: TGTGCCAGCACCAGGGACCGCCCGGGAGGGTTCTCTGGAAACACCATATATTTT. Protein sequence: CASTRDRPGGFSGNTIYF. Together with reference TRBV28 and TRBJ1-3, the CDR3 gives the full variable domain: DVKVTQSSRYLVKRTGEKVFLECVQDMDHENMFWYRQDPGLGLRLIYFSYDVKMKEKGDIPEGYSVSREKKERFSLILESASTNQTSMYLCASTRDRPGGFSGNTIYFGEGSWLTVV.